A selection of T cell receptor beta chains follows, all from one sample in a study of blood T cell repertoires in COVID-19. Some clones are missing from TCRdb's copy, which holds only in-frame ones; the method was immunoSEQ multiplex PCR. The table has about 190,000 clones, roughly nine tenths seen once. The sequenced material came from peripheral blood. These receptors all come from a man younger than 40 with acute or convalescent COVID-19. Each CDR3 is given with its conserved first and last residue. The size entry is marked missing in some rows and otherwise reads once, few, many or a size class.

cdr3_length	v_call	clone_size	j_call	cdr3_aa
16	TRBV28	-	TRBJ1-1	CASRIRDRGGSTEAFF
14	TRBV6-4	-	TRBJ2-2	CASSRDMNTGELFF
16	TRBV28	few	TRBJ1-4	CASITYSRGTNEKLFF
16	TRBV7-2	once	TRBJ1-2	CASSPPNWAFNYGYTF
17	TRBV5-1	once	TRBJ2-7	CASSLAWASGRSYEQYF
16	TRBV24-1	many	TRBJ2-2	CATRAAGESGTGELFF
13	TRBV6-5	-	TRBJ1-1	CASGTGKNTEAFF
15	TRBV6-5	-	TRBJ2-1	CAGADRLAGRNEQFF
15	TRBV2	few	TRBJ2-5	CASTRRTSGGETQYF
14	TRBV20-1	-	TRBJ2-3	CSASSTSGTDTQYF
14	TRBV19	-	TRBJ1-5	CASSRGGAGQPQHF
16	TRBV28	-	TRBJ1-4	CASSEPSGTGREKLFF
14	TRBV19	once	TRBJ1-5	CASRTAYSNQPQHF
15	TRBV2	-	TRBJ2-2	CASTGRDRGTGELFF
15	TRBV7-3	-	TRBJ2-1	CASSLDSGSHNEQFF
15	TRBV6-6	-	TRBJ1-5	CASREQGYLNQPQHF
15	TRBV5-6	once	TRBJ1-1	CASSLIQGSRTEAFF
16	TRBV19	-	TRBJ2-3	CASSISSGGVLDTQYF
14	TRBV6-2/TRBV6-3	-	TRBJ1-5	CASSYSYPGWVQHF
11	TRBV30	once	TRBJ1-1	CAWSVQEEAFF
14	TRBV18	-	TRBJ2-3	CASSPPQGSDTQYF
20	TRBV24-1	once	TRBJ2-3	CATSNPRQLAGVGDTDTQYF
15	TRBV9	-	TRBJ1-2	CASSVENRGLSGYTF
15	TRBV14	-	TRBJ1-5	CASSPRTGPNQPQHF
14	TRBV5-1	-	TRBJ1-1	CASSFQAPDTEAFF
14	TRBV5-1	-	TRBJ2-7	CASSTQQGSYEQYF
14	TRBV18	-	TRBJ2-7	CASSRQGTFYEQYF
19	TRBV4-2	-	TRBJ2-1	CASSQDSPALAGSRNEQFF
14	TRBV19	-	TRBJ1-2	CASSSPLSNYGYTF
13	TRBV28	-	TRBJ2-3	CASSPGVEDTQYF
18	TRBV19	-	TRBJ2-1	CASTPFSTSGGPYNEQFF
16	TRBV7-3	-	TRBJ2-3	CASSSIAGGGTDTQYF
13	TRBV6-4	-	TRBJ1-3	CASNGQGGNTIYF
14	TRBV27	-	TRBJ1-2	CASSLLPNSNGYTF
13	TRBV11-3	-	TRBJ1-1	CASSRNLNTEAFF
17	TRBV5-1	-	TRBJ1-4	CASSRGQGVKMNEKLFF
16	TRBV3-1/TRBV3-2	-	TRBJ2-1	CASSWTSGGAINEQFF
15	TRBV5-1	-	TRBJ2-7	CASSLSGTSSFEQYF
15	TRBV25-1	-	TRBJ1-5	CASSGTGFGDQPQHF
12	TRBV7-9	once	TRBJ1-2	CASSLQGGGYTF
14	TRBV28	-	TRBJ2-1	CASSFGTGLNEQFF
15	TRBV6-5	-	TRBJ1-3	CASRSQGGSGNTIYF
17	TRBV7-9	-	TRBJ2-6	CASSPRTASSGANVLTF
15	TRBV11-2	few	TRBJ2-7	CASSFTSGSTYEQYF
16	TRBV27	-	TRBJ1-1	CASSIGGNRLNTEAFF